The 5 T cell receptor beta chains presented below share a single source sample, sequenced in a study of blood T cell repertoires in COVID-19. Clones were sequenced by immunoSEQ multiplex PCR, and TCRdb holds only the in-frame ones, with some missing. Of 250,000 or so clones in the sample, approximately 90% were seen once. The sequenced material came from PBMCs or T cells enriched from blood (not recorded which). The receptors shown here come from a man aged 35-49 years who had been exposed to COVID-19.

CDR3 nucleotides: TGTGCCAGCAGCTTGGAGATGACTAGCGGGAGTCTTGCAGAGACCCAGTACTTC. It specifies CASSLEMTSGSLAETQYF. The rearrangement joins TRBV5-6 to TRBJ2-5, with 12 nucleotides matching TRBD2. Trimming at V came to 0 bases and at J to 4 bases, leaving 10 bases not matched to a gene. The germline gives CDR1 SGHDT, CDR2 YYEEEE. There are 18 residues in the CDR3. The full variable domain, with the rest looked up from reference TRBV5-6 and TRBJ2-5, is DAGVTQSPTHLIKTRGQQVTLRCSPKSGHDTVSWYQQALGQGPQFIFQYYEEEERQRGNFPDRFSGHQFPNYSSELNVNALLLGDSALYLCASSLEMTSGSLAETQYFGPGTRLLVL.

The genes are TRBV5-4 and TRBJ1-1, with D unclear. The germline V gene encodes CDR1 SGHNT and CDR2 YYREEE (reference sequence). The V end lost 4 bases, the J end lost 4 bases, and 14 bases lay between the germline ends. The CDR3 totals 14 residues. CDR3 bases: TGTGCCAGCAGCGACGCGAGAGGGAGCACTGAAGCTTTCTTT. Its protein is CASSDARGSTEAFF.

The rearrangement joins TRBV27 to TRBJ2-7; possibly TRBD2 for D (5 bases). V was trimmed by 0 bases and J by 2 bases, leaving 17 bases between them. Germline V CDR1 and CDR2: MNHEY, SMNVEV (reference sequence). The CDR3 is 17 amino acids. In DNA, the CDR3 is TGTGCCAGCAGTTTATCCCCACCCGTGAGGGTGCCCTACGAGCAGTACTTC. It specifies CASSLSPPVRVPYEQYF.

This sequence joins TRBV6-4 and TRBJ2-1; 7 bases are shared with TRBD2. The CDR3 runs to 15 residues. After removal of 10 bases from V and 9 bases from J, the junction contained 18 bases not matched to a gene. Looked up from germline, CDR1 is MRHNA and CDR2 is SNTAGT. For the CDR3, the DNA is TGTGCCACCTCTAGACTAGCATCCCCTAGCAGTGAGCAGTTCTTC. Protein product: CATSRLASPSSEQFF.

This chain connects TRBV19 to TRBJ1-6; 9 nucleotides agree with TRBD1. The CDR3 runs to 16 residues. With 5 bases clipped from V and 10 bases from J, the junction kept 12 bases outside the gene matches. From germline, CDR1 is LNHDA and CDR2 SQIVND (reference sequence). As DNA, the CDR3 is TGTGCCAGTAGTCTGGGACAGGGCGCGTTTGGCTCACCCCTCCACTTT. This sequence encodes CASSLGQGAFGSPLHF.